Presented here are 23 T cell receptor beta chains from one specimen sequenced in a study of shared T cell receptors in the human thymus. Sequencing was performed with immunoSEQ multiplex PCR; in TCRdb, only in-frame clones are kept and a portion is missing. The sample holds about 660,000 clones, around 87% seen once. The sample was also linked to a second study, of human thymus T cells.

Sequencing was carried out using thymocytes. These receptors all come from a boy less than two years old with a congenital heart defect.

This clone was detected only a few times. The chain carries TRBV10-3 and TRBJ1-2; the D gene is possibly TRBD1 (6 bases). The V end was cut by 4 bases, the J end by 4 bases, with 16 bases between. Germline loops: CDR1 ENHRY, CDR2 SYGVKD. This CDR3 is built from 15 residues. The CDR3 spells CAISAQGFLAYGYTF. CDR3 DNA sequence: TGTGCCATCAGTGCACAGGGTTTTCTCGCCTATGGCTACACCTTC.

This chain uses TRBV7-2 with TRBJ2-7; D perhaps matches TRBD2 (8 bases). Trimming removed 5 bases from V and 3 bases from J, with 29 bases in between. The germline V gene has CDR1 SGHTA and CDR2 FQGNSA. The CDR3 is made up of 19 amino acids. CDR3 sequence: CASSRGPRTSKRGRYEQYF. The CDR3 DNA reads TGTGCCAGCAGCCGAGGCCCCCGGACTAGCAAGAGGGGGCGCTACGAGCAGTACTTC.

This sequence joins TRBV27 and TRBJ2-7; a weak D match, TRBD2 (6 bases). The CDR3 consists of 16 residues. The ends were cut back, 5 bases at V and 5 bases at J, with 22 bases in the middle. Germline assignment: CDR1 MNHEY and CDR2 SMNVEV (reference sequence). The CDR3 nucleotides read TGTGCCAGCAGTCCGGGCTCGAAGCGGGTAGGGCACGAGCAGTACTTC. Protein sequence: CASSPGSKRVGHEQYF.

This chain joins TRBV27 and TRBJ2-2, with 11 bases identical to TRBD2. The CDR3 extends over 16 amino acids. The germline V gene encodes CDR1 MNHEY and CDR2 SMNVEV (reference sequence). V dropped 5 bases and J dropped 0; count of bases not matched to a gene: 2. CDR3 in amino acids: CASSQTSGTNTGELFF. The DNA for the CDR3 is TGTGCCAGCAGTCAGACTAGCGGGACGAACACCGGGGAGCTGTTTTTT.

V and J are TRBV18 and TRBJ2-7; D is possibly TRBD1 (6 bases). The V end was cut by 6 bases, the J end by 5 bases, with 20 bases between. The CDR3 totals 15 residues. The germline gives CDR1 KGHSH, CDR2 LQKENI. DNA of the CDR3: TGTGCCAGCTCCCCTCGGTCAGGACAGAGAGACGAGCAGTACTTC. This encodes CASSPRSGQRDEQYF.

The rearrangement uses TRBV28 and TRBJ2-7, with 7 nucleotides matching TRBD2. Per the germline V gene, CDR1 is MDHEN and CDR2 is SYDVKM. V shed 5 bases, J shed 6 bases, and the junction held 13 bases outside the gene matches. The CDR3 sequence is 15 residues long. The CDR3 loop reads CASSRPGGDVCEQYF. CDR3 sequence (DNA): TGTGCCAGCAGTCGACCTGGGGGGGACGTCTGCGAGCAGTACTTC.

This chain links TRBV6-7 with TRBJ1-2, with D maybe TRBD1 (5 bases). TRBV6-7 counts as an open reading frame of uncertain function. V was trimmed by 1 base and J by 4 bases, leaving 19 bases between them. The CDR3 totals 17 residues. The CDR3 region has the DNA TGTGCCAGCAGTTACTTCTACGGGGGGGTTGGTTCCTATGGCTACACCTTC. Protein sequence: CASSYFYGGVGSYGYTF.

The J gene is TRBJ1-1, the V gene TRBV29-1, with 8 bases aligning to TRBD1. J lost 3 bases, V lost 3 bases, and 9 bases had no gene match. Germline CDR1 and CDR2: SQVTM and ANQGSEA. This CDR3 is 15 amino acids long. CDR3 loop: CSVDAGGVGDTEAFF. The CDR3 DNA reads as TGCAGCGTTGATGCAGGGGGCGTTGGGGACACTGAAGCTTTCTTT.

This clone was seen a few times. The chain employs TRBV18 and TRBJ2-4; TRBD2 is a possible D gene (6 bases). Germline CDR1 reads KGHSH; CDR2 reads LQKENI. V shed 3 bases and J shed 8 bases, with 17 bases lying between them. The CDR3 has 15 amino acids. CDR3 in amino acids: CASSPKGRSGDIQYF. The CDR3 DNA is TGTGCCAGCTCACCTAAAGGAAGGTCGGGGGACATTCAGTACTTC.

This sequence joins TRBV29-1 and TRBJ2-1; 7 nucleotides agree with TRBD2. The germline CDR1 and CDR2 sequences are SQVTM and ANQGSEA. The CDR3 is 13 amino acids. With V trimmed by 7 bases and J by 2 bases, 5 bases remained unmatched. CDR3 amino acids: CSASGGPYNEQFF. Here the CDR3 DNA reads TGCAGCGCCTCGGGGGGACCCTACAATGAGCAGTTCTTC.

This chain links TRBV5-1 with TRBJ2-1; D possibly corresponds to TRBD2 (6 bases). Trimming removed 4 bases at V and 4 bases at J, with 21 bases between. Germline loops: CDR1 SGHRS, CDR2 YFSETQ. CDR3 size: 17 residues. DNA of the CDR3: TGCGCCAGCAGCCCCCGGACCGGGACTGGCTCATACAATGAGCAGTTCTTC. It is translated as CASSPRTGTGSYNEQFF.

CDR3 coding DNA: TGCGCCAGCAGTGACCCAAAAGGGATGAGGGGCAATCAGCCCCAGCATTTT. Encoded protein: CASSDPKGMRGNQPQHF. The chain uses TRBV10-2 and TRBJ1-5; no clear D gene. The CDR3 is 17 amino acids. CDR1 WSHSY and CDR2 SAAADI come from the germline V gene. Trimming shortened V by 3 bases and J by 2 bases, and 17 bases separated the two germline ends.

Points on this clone: One junction end disagrees with the germline gene, perhaps due to a read error. This chain joins TRBV11-2 and TRBJ2-7; TRBD2 aligns across 9 bases. This CDR3 has 12 residues. CDR1 and CDR2 from the germline V gene are SGHAT and FQNNGV. The CDR3 DNA sequence: TGTGCCAGCAGCTTAGATCAGCGGGAGGCTTTGTTC. It translates to CASSLDQREALF.

V is TRBV9 and J is TRBJ2-7; TRBD1 matches 7 bases. With V trimmed by 0 bases and J by 2 bases, 8 bases remained unmatched. The CDR3 sequence is 16 residues long. Germline assignment: CDR1 SGDLS and CDR2 YYNGEE. The CDR3 DNA reads as TGTGCCAGCAGCGTAGGAGTGACAGGGCCCCCCTACGAGCAGTACTTC. Translating it yields CASSVGVTGPPYEQYF.

The gene calls are TRBV10-3 and TRBJ1-4; TRBD1 aligns across 8 bases. The CDR3 is made up of 15 amino acids. V was pared by 5 bases and J by 5 bases, with 7 bases of the junction left unmatched. Germline V gene lookup returns CDR1 ENHRY and CDR2 SYGVKD. The CDR3 sequence: CAISQGQGGNEKLFF. CDR3 DNA sequence: TGTGCCATCAGTCAAGGACAGGGAGGGAATGAAAAACTGTTTTTT.

The chain joins TRBV27 to TRBJ2-1; 11 nucleotides line up with TRBD1. Germline V lookup: CDR1 MNHEY, CDR2 SMNVEV (reference sequence). The CDR3 sequence is 17 residues long. With 8 bases clipped from V and 7 bases from J, the junction kept 16 bases outside the gene matches. The CDR3 bases are TGTGCCAGCTACCTTAGGGCGGGACAGGGGGTGAGGAATGAGCAGTTCTTC. Amino acid sequence: CASYLRAGQGVRNEQFF.

The rearrangement uses TRBV21-1 and TRBJ2-1; TRBD2, the D gene given by the table, was not confirmed from the DNA. TRBV21-1 is described as a pseudogene. This CDR3 has 16 residues. CDR3 protein: CASSSSGRLSYNEQFF. CDR3 nucleotides: TGTGCCAGCAGCTCTAGCGGGAGATTATCCTACAATGAGCAGTTCTTC.

CDR3 loop: CASSLFLADNEQFF. The CDR3 region has the DNA TGCGCCAGCAGCTTGTTTTTGGCCGACAATGAGCAGTTCTTC. V and J are TRBV5-1 and TRBJ2-1; no clear D gene. The germline gives CDR1 SGHRS, CDR2 YFSETQ. The CDR3 is made up of 14 amino acids. Trimming took off 1 base at V and 5 bases at J, with 10 bases between the two ends.

This chain connects TRBV11-1 to TRBJ2-3; 9 nucleotides line up with TRBD2. Looked up from germline, CDR1 is SGHAT and CDR2 is FQDESV (reference sequence). With V trimmed by 4 bases and J by 2 bases, 13 bases remained unmatched. The CDR3 spans 18 residues. For the CDR3, the DNA is TGTGCCAGCAGCTCCACTGGCCCAGCGGGAGGTGTCACAGATACGCAGTATTTT. It codes for CASSSTGPAGGVTDTQYF.

This chain joins TRBV15 and TRBJ2-1, with a weak D call TRBD2 (5 bases). This CDR3 spans 15 amino acids. The germline gives CDR1 LNHNV, CDR2 YYDKDF (reference sequence). The V end lost 5 bases, the J end lost 7 bases, and 18 bases lay between the germline ends. The CDR3 loop is CATSEAAQYRNEQFF. CDR3 coding DNA: TGTGCCACCAGCGAAGCGGCCCAATATAGGAATGAGCAGTTCTTC. The full variable domain, rest sourced from reference TRBV15 and TRBJ2-1, is DAMVIQNPRYQVTQFGKPVTLSCSQTLNHNVMYWYQQKSSQAPKLLFHYYDKDFNNEADTPDNFQSRRPNTSFCFLDIRSPGLGDTAMYLCATSEAAQYRNEQFFGPGTRLTVL.

The V call is TRBV29-1, the J call TRBJ2-1; 10 positions agree with TRBD2. CDR1 SQVTM and CDR2 ANQGSEA come from the germline V gene. V lost 3 bases to trimming and J lost 4 bases; unmatched junction nucleotides: 12. This CDR3 has 17 residues. In DNA, the CDR3 is TGCAGCGTTGATACAACCTACCTAGCGGGAGCATACAATGAGCAGTTCTTC. Its translation is CSVDTTYLAGAYNEQFF.

The chain combines TRBV12-5 with TRBJ1-2; 8 positions match TRBD1. Trimming took 5 bases from V and 0 from J; bases not matched to a gene: 5. CDR3 length: 15 amino acids. Germline V gives CDR1 LGHNT, CDR2 FRNRAP. CDR3 coding DNA: TGTGCTAGTGGTCCAACAGGGGGAGCTAACTATGGCTACACCTTC. Encoded protein: CASGPTGGANYGYTF. The variable domain in full, with the rest retrieved from reference TRBV12-5 and TRBJ1-2, is DARVTQTPRHKVTEMGQEVTMRCQPILGHNTVFWYRQTMMQGLELLAYFRNRAPLDDSGMPKDRFSAEMPDATLATLKIQPSEPRDSAVYFCASGPTGGANYGYTFGSGTRLTVV.

The rearrangement uses TRBV30 and TRBJ2-5; TRBD1 is a possible D gene (5 bases). The CDR3 runs to 13 residues. V was cut by 5 bases and J by 0 bases, with 10 bases left in between. Germline-derived CDR1 and CDR2 are GTSNPN and SVGIG (reference sequence). The CDR3 DNA is TGTGCCTGGGCCGACAGATACCAAGAGACCCAGTACTTC. Encoded protein: CAWADRYQETQYF.